Presented here are 20 T cell receptor beta chains from one specimen sequenced in a study of cytomegalovirus exposure and HLA in healthy donors. The data were produced by immunoSEQ multiplex PCR, yet TCRdb's version contains in-frame clones alone and is incomplete. Of about 160,000 clones listed, approximately 86% are singletons. Sequenced material: PBMCs. Source of these receptors: a woman younger than 30 in good health and CMV-seronegative.

For this clone: Additional DNA sequences in this sample encode the identical CDR3. This sequence joins TRBV7-9 and TRBJ1-1, with TRBD1 as a possible D gene (5 bases). Germline V gene lookup returns CDR1 SEHNR and CDR2 FQNEAQ (reference sequence). CDR3 size: 13 residues. Trimming removed 4 bases at V and 3 bases at J, with 9 bases between. CDR3 sequence reads: CASSSQGDTEAFF. The DNA of the CDR3 is TGTGCCAGCAGCTCCCAGGGCGACACTGAAGCTTTCTTT.

The V gene is TRBV11-2, the J gene TRBJ1-1, with D maybe TRBD1 (6 bases). Germline loops: CDR1 SGHAT, CDR2 FQNNGV. V lost 2 bases, J lost 2 bases, and 18 bases lay in between. CDR3 length equals 17 residues. CDR3 sequence (DNA): TGTGCCAGCAGCTTATACCCTAAACAGGGAAATAACACTGAAGCTTTCTTT. The encoded protein is CASSLYPKQGNNTEAFF.

In its sample, this clone was seen once. The V call is TRBV6-5, the J call TRBJ1-4; 11 nucleotides line up with TRBD1. The CDR3 sequence is 14 residues long. The germline CDR1 and CDR2 sequences are MNHEY and SVGAGI. V trimming: 6 bases; J trimming: 7 bases; junction bases outside the gene matches: 4. The CDR3 nucleotides read TGTGCCAGCAGGACCGGGACAGGGGGTGAAAAACTGTTTTTT. Its translation is CASRTGTGGEKLFF.

The chain couples TRBV5-1 to TRBJ1-1; D is unclear. Looked up from germline, CDR1 is SGHRS and CDR2 is YFSETQ. CDR3 length equals 15 residues. The germline V and J ends were trimmed by 2 bases and 0 bases, with 11 bases remaining between them. CDR3 nucleotides: TGCGCCAGCAGCTTTGAGCCAAGAATGAACACTGAAGCTTTCTTT. It translates to CASSFEPRMNTEAFF.

This clone was picked up one time. The V call is TRBV27, the J call TRBJ1-6, with 7 positions matching TRBD1. This CDR3 contains 18 residues. CDR1 is MNHEY, CDR2 SMNVEV, per germline (reference sequence). Losses at the gene ends were 5 bases for V and 1 base for J; bases not matched to a gene: 11. CDR3 nucleotides: TGTGCCAGCAGTATGCCATCCGAGGACAGGTCCTATAATTCACCCCTCCACTTT. Protein: CASSMPSEDRSYNSPLHF.

CDR3 coding DNA: TGTGCCAGCAGCGGGACAGACCGACAGTCCGCCTCCTATGGCTACACCTTC. Its protein product is CASSGTDRQSASYGYTF. V gene TRBV9 combines with J gene TRBJ1-2; TRBD1 is a possible D gene (6 bases). The CDR3 length is 17 residues. With 3 bases removed from V and 4 bases from J, the gap between germline ends came to 22 bases. The germline V gene has CDR1 SGDLS and CDR2 YYNGEE.

Turning to this clone: The sample has other DNA sequences that encode this CDR3 too. This chain links TRBV5-6 with TRBJ1-3; D possibly corresponds to TRBD1 (5 bases). This CDR3 comprises 13 residues. CDR1 and CDR2 (germline): SGHDT, YYEEEE. V was trimmed by 0 bases and J by 4 bases, leaving 5 bases between them. This CDR3 is CASSLDRGNTIYF. The CDR3 nucleotides are TGTGCCAGCAGCTTGGACAGGGGAAACACCATATATTTT.

The DNA for the CDR3 is TGTGCCAGCAGCCAGGATGGGAGAAAGACCCAGTACTTC. It translates to CASSQDGRKTQYF. V is TRBV5-5 and J is TRBJ2-5; possibly TRBD2 for D (5 bases). This CDR3 is 13 amino acids long. The germline V gene encodes CDR1 SGHKS and CDR2 YYEKEE (reference sequence). Trimming shortened V by 4 bases and J by 6 bases, and 13 bases separated the two germline ends.

The rearrangement links TRBV7-9 to TRBJ1-5; TRBD1 aligns across 7 bases. The CDR3 totals 14 residues. Germline trimming cut 4 bases from V and 3 bases from J; bases unmatched to any gene: 3. Germline V gene lookup returns CDR1 SEHNR and CDR2 FQNEAQ (reference sequence). Here the CDR3 reads CASSSDRDNQPQHF. The CDR3 region has the DNA TGTGCCAGCAGCTCCGACAGGGACAATCAGCCCCAGCATTTT.

The table lists this clone with a count of one. This chain uses TRBV6-1 with TRBJ1-5; D possibly corresponds to TRBD1 (5 bases). This CDR3 is 15 amino acids long. The germline gives CDR1 MNHNS, CDR2 SASEGT. V was shortened by 1 base and J by 1 base, with 8 bases between the two germline ends. The CDR3 protein is CASSEGGGSNQPQHF. The CDR3 nucleotides read TGTGCCAGCAGTGAAGGGGGGGGGAGCAATCAGCCCCAGCATTTT.

This chain uses TRBV27 with TRBJ2-2; no clear D. CDR1 and CDR2 (germline): MNHEY, SMNVEV (reference sequence). The V and J ends lost 2 bases and 3 bases respectively, with 10 bases between them. The CDR3 is 15 residues long. The CDR3 spells CASSLTRLDTGELFF. The CDR3 DNA follows: TGTGCCAGCAGTTTAACCAGACTGGACACCGGGGAGCTGTTTTTT.

The chain joins TRBV5-1 to TRBJ2-3, with D possibly being TRBD2 (5 bases). Per the germline V gene, CDR1 is SGHRS and CDR2 is YFSETQ. The CDR3 has 14 amino acids. V lost 3 bases and J lost 4, with 12 bases in between. The CDR3 nucleotides read TGCGCCAGCAGCTCGGTCCTAGCAGCAGATACGCAGTATTTT. It codes for CASSSVLAADTQYF.

This clone appeared once. V usage is TRBV7-2 and J usage is TRBJ2-5; D unclear. The CDR3 is 14 residues long. V lost 5 bases and J 3 bases, leaving 13 bases between the germline ends. The germline gives CDR1 SGHTA, CDR2 FQGNSA. The CDR3 sequence is CASSRGRVEETQYF. For the CDR3, the DNA is TGTGCCAGCAGCAGAGGCCGGGTGGAAGAGACCCAGTACTTC.

This rearrangement joins TRBV6-6 to TRBJ1-2; perhaps TRBD1 as D (6 bases). The CDR3 covers 16 residues. CDR1 MNHNY and CDR2 SVGAGI come from the germline V gene (reference sequence). Trimming took 2 bases from V and 3 from J, leaving 16 bases between them. The CDR3 DNA reads as TGTGCCAGCAGTTACCCAGGACATGGGGGCGACTATGGCTACACCTTC. Its protein is CASSYPGHGGDYGYTF.

The chain has TRBV7-9 and TRBJ1-3; 8 bases line up with TRBD1. Losses at the gene ends were 1 base for V and 5 bases for J; bases not matched to a gene: 7. CDR1 is SEHNR, CDR2 FQNEAQ, per germline (reference sequence). The CDR3 spans 16 residues. The CDR3 is CASSLDRQGSRNTIYF. CDR3 nucleotide sequence: TGTGCCAGCAGCTTAGATCGACAGGGGTCAAGAAACACCATATATTTT.

The chain couples TRBV19 to TRBJ1-2, with 8 nucleotides matching TRBD1. CDR3 size: 15 residues. Germline V lookup: CDR1 LNHDA, CDR2 SQIVND (reference sequence). The trim removed 3 bases at V and 5 bases at J, leaving 8 bases unmatched. The CDR3 DNA reads TGTGCCAGTAGTATCTCAGGGGGCACATGGTATGGCTACACCTTC. Its protein product is CASSISGGTWYGYTF.

This chain connects TRBV7-2 to TRBJ2-3; D may be TRBD1 (6 bases). CDR3 size: 16 residues. Germline V gene data show CDR1 as SGHTA and CDR2 as FQGNSA. V lost 1 base and J 0 bases, leaving 11 bases between the germline ends. The CDR3 protein is CASSLEGDTSTDTQYF. The CDR3 region has the DNA TGTGCCAGCAGCTTAGAGGGGGATACTAGCACAGATACGCAGTATTTT.

The chain joins TRBV19 to TRBJ1-1; 7 bases are a match to TRBD1. With V trimmed by 2 bases and J by 3 bases, 12 bases remained unmatched. The CDR3 runs 17 residues. CDR1 and CDR2 (germline): LNHDA, SQIVND (reference sequence). This CDR3 is CASSILGQLEWDTEAFF. CDR3 nucleotide sequence: TGTGCCAGTAGTATATTGGGACAGCTCGAGTGGGACACTGAAGCTTTCTTT. Combining the CDR3 with reference TRBV19 and TRBJ1-1 gives the whole variable domain DGGITQSPKYLFRKEGQNVTLSCEQNLNHDAMYWYRQDPGQGLRLIYYSQIVNDFQKGDIAEGYSVSREKKESFPLTVTSAQKNPTAFYLCASSILGQLEWDTEAFFGQGTRLTVV.

V gene TRBV27 combines with J gene TRBJ2-2; 9 bases are shared with TRBD1. This CDR3 has 16 amino acids. CDR1 and CDR2 from the germline V gene are MNHEY and SMNVEV (reference sequence). The trim removed 2 bases at V and 5 bases at J, leaving 6 bases unmatched. The CDR3 DNA reads as TGTGCCAGCAGTTTAAGGGACAGGGCGGTGACCGGGGAGCTGTTTTTT. Its translation is CASSLRDRAVTGELFF.

The CDR3: CASRKDRDANEKLFF. The DNA for the CDR3 is TGTGCCAGCAGGAAGGACAGGGATGCTAATGAAAAACTGTTTTTT. This chain links TRBV6-5 with TRBJ1-4; 8 bases map to TRBD1. CDR3 length equals 15 residues. Germline V gene sequence: CDR1 MNHEY, CDR2 SVGAGI. V dropped 6 bases and J dropped 3; count of bases not matched to a gene: 6.